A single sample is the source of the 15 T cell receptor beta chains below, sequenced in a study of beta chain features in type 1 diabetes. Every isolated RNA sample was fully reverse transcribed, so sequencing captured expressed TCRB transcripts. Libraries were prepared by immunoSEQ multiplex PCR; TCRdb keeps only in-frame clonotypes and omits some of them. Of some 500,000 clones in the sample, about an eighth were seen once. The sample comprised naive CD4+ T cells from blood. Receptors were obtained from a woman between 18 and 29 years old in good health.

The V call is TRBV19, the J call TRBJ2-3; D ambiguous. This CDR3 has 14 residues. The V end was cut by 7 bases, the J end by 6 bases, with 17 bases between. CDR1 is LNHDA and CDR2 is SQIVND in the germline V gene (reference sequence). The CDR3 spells CASTETFPRDTQYF. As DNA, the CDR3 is TGTGCCAGTACGGAGACGTTTCCTCGGGATACGCAGTATTTT.

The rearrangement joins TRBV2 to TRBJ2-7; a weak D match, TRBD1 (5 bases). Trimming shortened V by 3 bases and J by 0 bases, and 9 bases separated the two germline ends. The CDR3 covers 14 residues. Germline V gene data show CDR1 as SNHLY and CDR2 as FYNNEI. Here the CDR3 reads CASSEQGASYEQYV. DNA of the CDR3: TGTGCCAGCAGTGAGCAGGGCGCCTCCTACGAGCAGTACGTC.

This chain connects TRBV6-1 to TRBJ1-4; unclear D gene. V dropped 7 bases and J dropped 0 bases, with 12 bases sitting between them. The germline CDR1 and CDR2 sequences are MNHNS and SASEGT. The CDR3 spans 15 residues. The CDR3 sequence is CASTRLYATNEKLFF. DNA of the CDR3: TGTGCCAGCACCAGACTATATGCAACTAATGAAAAACTGTTTTTT.

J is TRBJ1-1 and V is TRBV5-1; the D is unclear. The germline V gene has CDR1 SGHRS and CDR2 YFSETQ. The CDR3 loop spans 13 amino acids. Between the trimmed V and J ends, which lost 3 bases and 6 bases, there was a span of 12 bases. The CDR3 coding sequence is TGCGCCAGCAGCTCCTTCCTGGGCGCTGAAGCTTTCTTT. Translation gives CASSSFLGAEAFF.

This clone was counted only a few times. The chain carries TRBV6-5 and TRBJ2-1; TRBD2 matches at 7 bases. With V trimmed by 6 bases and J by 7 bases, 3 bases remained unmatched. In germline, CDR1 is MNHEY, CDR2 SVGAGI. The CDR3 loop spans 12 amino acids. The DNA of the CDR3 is TGTGCCAGCAGGAGACTAGCTAATGAGCAGTTCTTC. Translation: CASRRLANEQFF.

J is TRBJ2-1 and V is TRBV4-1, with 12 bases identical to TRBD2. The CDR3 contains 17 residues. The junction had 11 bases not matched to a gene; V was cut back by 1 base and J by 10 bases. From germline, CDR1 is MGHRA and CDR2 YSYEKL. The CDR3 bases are TGCGCCAGCAGCCAAGGGGGAAAGACTAGCGGGAGCGCCGAGCAGTTCTTC. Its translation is CASSQGGKTSGSAEQFF.

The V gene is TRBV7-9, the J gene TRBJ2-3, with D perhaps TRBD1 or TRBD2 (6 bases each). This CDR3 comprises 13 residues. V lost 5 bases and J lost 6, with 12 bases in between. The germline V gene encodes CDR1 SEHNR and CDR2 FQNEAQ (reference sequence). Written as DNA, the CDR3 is TGTGCCAGCAGCGTGAGGGGGGCCGATACGCAGTATTTT. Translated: CASSVRGADTQYF.

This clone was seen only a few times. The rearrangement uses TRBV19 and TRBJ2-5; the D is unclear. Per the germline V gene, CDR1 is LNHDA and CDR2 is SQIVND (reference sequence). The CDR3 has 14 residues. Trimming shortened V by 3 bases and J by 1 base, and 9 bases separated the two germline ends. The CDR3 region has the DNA TGTGCCAGTAGTATCTCCTGGAGCCAAGAGACCCAGTACTTC. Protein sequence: CASSISWSQETQYF.

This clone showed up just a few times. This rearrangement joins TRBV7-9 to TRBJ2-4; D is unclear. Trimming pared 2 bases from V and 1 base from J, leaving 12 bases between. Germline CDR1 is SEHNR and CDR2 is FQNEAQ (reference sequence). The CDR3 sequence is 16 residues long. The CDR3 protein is CASSLIRIAAKNIQYF. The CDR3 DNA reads TGTGCCAGCAGCTTAATTCGGATTGCGGCCAAAAACATTCAGTACTTC.

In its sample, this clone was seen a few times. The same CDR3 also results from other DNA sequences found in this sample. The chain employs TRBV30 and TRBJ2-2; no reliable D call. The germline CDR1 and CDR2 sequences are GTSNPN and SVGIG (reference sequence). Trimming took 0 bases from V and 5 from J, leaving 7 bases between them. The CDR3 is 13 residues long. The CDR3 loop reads CAWSVLRTGELFF. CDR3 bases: TGTGCCTGGAGTGTACTTCGAACCGGGGAGCTGTTTTTT. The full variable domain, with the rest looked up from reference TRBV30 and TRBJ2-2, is SQTIHQWPATLVQPVGSPLSLECTVEGTSNPNLYWYRQAAGRGLQLLFYSVGIGQISSEVPQNLSASRPQDRQFILSSKKLLLSDSGFYLCAWSVLRTGELFFGEGSRLTVL.

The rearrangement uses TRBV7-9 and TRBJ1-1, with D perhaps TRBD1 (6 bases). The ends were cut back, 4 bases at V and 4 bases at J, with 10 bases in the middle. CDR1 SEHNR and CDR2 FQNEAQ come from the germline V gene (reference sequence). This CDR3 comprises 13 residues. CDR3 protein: CASSSIRGTEAFF. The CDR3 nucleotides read TGTGCCAGCAGCTCCATCAGGGGCACTGAAGCTTTCTTT.

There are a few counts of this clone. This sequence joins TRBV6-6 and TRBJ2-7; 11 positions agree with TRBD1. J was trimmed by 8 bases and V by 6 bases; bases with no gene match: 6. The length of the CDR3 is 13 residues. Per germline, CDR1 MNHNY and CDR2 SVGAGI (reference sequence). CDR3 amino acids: CASRKGTGGQQYV. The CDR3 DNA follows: TGTGCCAGCAGAAAGGGGACAGGGGGACAGCAGTACGTC.

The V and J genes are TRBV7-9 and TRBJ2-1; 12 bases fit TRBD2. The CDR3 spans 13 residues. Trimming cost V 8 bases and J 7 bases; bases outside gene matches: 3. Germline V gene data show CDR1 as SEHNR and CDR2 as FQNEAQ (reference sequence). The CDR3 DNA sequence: TGTGCCAGCGGACTAGCGGGGCGTAATGAGCAGTTCTTC. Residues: CASGLAGRNEQFF.

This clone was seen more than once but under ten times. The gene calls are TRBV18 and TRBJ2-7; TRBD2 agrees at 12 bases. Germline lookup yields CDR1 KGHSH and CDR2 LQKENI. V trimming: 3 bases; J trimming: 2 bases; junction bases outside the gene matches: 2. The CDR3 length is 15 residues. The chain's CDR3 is CASSPLAGGTYEQYF. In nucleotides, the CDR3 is TGTGCCAGCTCACCTCTAGCGGGAGGGACCTACGAGCAGTACTTC.

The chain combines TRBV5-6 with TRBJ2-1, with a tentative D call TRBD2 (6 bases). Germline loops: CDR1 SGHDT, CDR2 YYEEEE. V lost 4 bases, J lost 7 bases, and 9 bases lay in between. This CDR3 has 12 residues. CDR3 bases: TGTGCCAGCAGCCTACTAGCAAATGAGCAGTTCTTC. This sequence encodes CASSLLANEQFF.